This T cell receptor (beta chain) derives from a study of neurological immune-mediated disorders. The CDR3 has 13 residues. After removal of 4 bases from V and 7 bases from J, the junction contained 7 bases not matched to a gene. CDR1 and CDR2 from the germline V gene are SGHAT and FQNNGV. There are many counts of this clonotype. Its antigen is undetermined. Study observations and caveats: On phylogenetic grouping, the repertoires of 18 of 34 multiple sclerosis patients fell within one related-CDR3 cluster, constituting a possible signature. Levels of TCR clonal expansion peaked in HTLV-1-associated myelopathy and reached their lowest in multiple sclerosis, under those of healthy controls.

Each TCR transcript was tagged with a 10-nucleotide random UMI during 5'RACE. In TCRdb, the 5' RACE reads were re-called with MiXCR into one record per CDR3 protein. The sample holds about 95,000 distinct CDR3 sequences, roughly 4% seen once. The clonotype was recovered from a woman younger than 30 with multiple sclerosis. The rearrangement uses TRBV11-2 and TRBJ2-7; 7 bases agree with TRBD1. Sample: PBMCs. DNA for the CDR3: TGTGCCAGCAGCTCGGACAGGATGGGGGAGCAGTACTTC. Translated, it gives CASSSDRMGEQYF.